This TCR beta chain was sequenced for a study of tissue T cells after allogeneic stem cell transplantation (dated by TCRdb to between 2021 and 2022). In the study overall: The study profiled TCR beta repertoires across many tissues from research autopsies of patients with and without GVHD, plus mouse models of GVHD. On the human side, the study was prospective and observational, with no blinding or randomization.

Before genomic DNA was isolated with the DNeasy Blood & Tissue Kit, mouse tissues were minced with razor blades in buffered saline. The receptor library was made with the immunoSEQ multiplex PCR assay. Adaptive Biotechnologies performed TCRbeta CDR3 sequencing at survey depth and reported CDR3 sequences, V/J genes, productive frequency, and template counts. Amplification of TCR beta CDR3 regions was performed from genomic DNA rather than from RNA. The authors processed their data as follows. Jensen-Shannon divergence was used to quantify pairwise repertoire overlap between tissues, with a value of 1 indicating complete divergence and a value of 0 indicating identical repertoires. Tissues were clustered by single-linkage agglomerative hierarchical clustering of pairwise JSD values, and the clustering results were displayed as dendrograms. GLIPH2 was run on all patient samples with simulation_depth 1000, kmer_min_depth 3 and cdr3_length_cutoff 8, and groups with more than two unique CDR3s were retained. A standardized tissue-overlap score was generated by extrapolating Jaccard GLIPH-group overlap across patients to a standard repertoire size of 1000 clones. Linear mixed-effect models, with tissue included as a fixed effect and individual included as a random effect, were used to assess associations of diversity with clinical or experimental variables. What TCRdb holds here is the immuneACCESS table cut down to in-frame rearrangements. Part of the clones is not present; checked against another copy, under half of the missing clones reflect an unresolved V gene, and the others are unexplained. For V, J and clone size, that table is used; D and trimming come from the DNA. Across this sample there are more than 20,000 clones, with approximately 77% seen only once. The top ten clones comprise more than 0.65% of the sample.

On this clone itself: The clone's antigen remains unknown. This is a murine receptor, so its gene nomenclature and germline sequences are mouse based.

The research as a whole found: Only a few T cell clones appeared in more than one patient, yet motif-based clustering showed tissue-specific repertoire signatures that were shared between patients. Within patients, how anatomically similar tissues were was a major factor shaping TCR repertoire composition, regardless of disease or transplant status. The patient cohort was small and varied clinically, and sampling depth was recognized as a limitation. In both patients and mice, only a limited portion of the TCR repertoire detected in tissues was captured by blood and spleen T cells. The study did not establish which tissue TCRs were alloreactive or antigen-specific, and some clones may have been host cells that persisted.

The receptor was derived from a female BALB/c mouse in good health. The strain carries MHC haplotype H2-d. Sequenced input: spleen.

The part of the CDR3 DNA that was read is TGTGCCAGCAGCCAAGATCTCGGGACAGGGGACACAGAAGTCTTC. Its protein reads: CASSQDLGTGDTEVF. The whole CDR3 sequence reads CASSQDLGTGDTEVFF. The rearranged segments are TRBV2 and TRBJ1-1; 10 central nucleotides agree with TRBD1. The sequence runs out 1 residue before the end of the CDR3; the remainder is reconstructed from the germline J gene. Relative to germline, V is missing 0 bases and J is missing 3 bases, with 4 bases of the junction outside any gene match. The germline V gene sets CDR1 to LGHNA and CDR2 to YSYQKL. The CDR3 runs 16 amino acids, cysteine and phenylalanine included. Only the CDR3 bases that were read are kept: 45 of them, in frame from base 1.